Listed below are T cell receptor beta chains from one sample, sequenced in a study of control samples from healthy donors and cancer patients. Assay used: immunoSEQ multiplex PCR; TCRdb lists only in-frame clones, some missing. The data hold 170,000 or so clones, with 80% to 95% observed a single time. Material: blood. The receptors were gathered from a man between 18 and 35 years old in good health. Both conserved end residues are part of each CDR3. The D gene is left open where the match is weak. A row's size may be missing; if present it is once, few, many or a size class.

clone size,V gene,D gene,J gene,CDR3 protein,CDR3 DNA
NA,TRBV18,TRBD2,TRBJ2-1,CASSPPFTQRGGTNEQFF,TGTGCCAGCTCACCACCGTTTACTCAGCGGGGGGGAACGAATGAGCAGTTCTTC
NA,TRBV5-1,TRBD2,TRBJ2-7,CASTPLAGAWDEQYF,TGCGCCAGCACCCCCTTAGCGGGGGCATGGGACGAGCAGTACTTC
NA,TRBV5-8,NA,TRBJ1-1,CASSRSGRDTEAFF,TGTGCCAGCAGCCGGTCAGGCAGGGACACTGAAGCTTTCTTT
NA,TRBV7-2,TRBD2,TRBJ2-1,CASSLIGRGGLSYNEQFF,TGTGCCAGCAGCTTAATCGGACGGGGGGGTCTCTCCTACAATGAGCAGTTCTTC
NA,TRBV19,TRBD1,TRBJ1-1,CASSTGTGGDMNTEAFF,TGTGCCAGCTCTACGGGGACAGGGGGCGACATGAACACTGAAGCTTTCTTT
NA,TRBV6-6,NA,TRBJ1-2,CASSLGALYGYTF,TGTGCCAGCAGTTTGGGGGCTCTCTATGGCTACACCTTC
NA,TRBV7-9,NA,TRBJ2-2,CASTPGLDTGELFF,TGTGCCAGCACCCCCGGATTGGACACCGGGGAGCTGTTTTTT
NA,TRBV27,TRBD2,TRBJ2-7,CASSLRGGFSYEQYF,TGTGCCAGCAGTTTACGGGGGGGGTTCTCCTACGAGCAGTACTTC
NA,TRBV6-5,TRBD1,TRBJ2-2,CARTGAVGELFF,TGTGCCCGGACAGGGGCGGTCGGGGAGCTGTTTTTT
NA,TRBV11-1,NA,TRBJ1-2,CASSRDSIPNYGYTF,TGTGCCAGCAGCCGTGACAGCATACCTAACTATGGCTACACCTTC
NA,TRBV18,NA,TRBJ2-7,CASSPLPKDEQYF,TGTGCCAGCTCACCTCTCCCAAAGGACGAGCAGTACTTC
NA,TRBV24-1,NA,TRBJ1-1,CATSDGRAASEAFF,TGTGCCACCAGTGATGGGAGGGCAGCCTCAGAAGCTTTCTTT
NA,TRBV5-1,TRBD2,TRBJ2-2,CASRGGTSGGTGELFF,TGCGCCAGCAGAGGAGGGACTAGCGGGGGAACCGGGGAGCTGTTTTTT
NA,TRBV28,NA,TRBJ1-2,CASSSRTNYGYTF,TGTGCCAGCAGTTCCAGGACAAACTATGGCTACACCTTC
NA,TRBV5-1,NA,TRBJ2-5,CASSVTGPETQYF,TGCGCCAGCAGCGTTACAGGGCCAGAGACCCAGTACTTC
NA,TRBV18,NA,TRBJ2-2,CASSRAGELFF,TGTGCCAGCTCACGGGCCGGGGAGCTGTTTTTT
once,TRBV5-4,NA,TRBJ1-4,CASSLTGSSSNEKLFF,TGTGCCAGCAGCTTGACAGGGTCCTCTTCTAATGAAAAACTGTTTTTT
NA,TRBV6-5,NA,TRBJ2-3,CASKRQYPGVDTQYF,TGTGCCAGCAAGAGGCAGTACCCGGGGGTAGATACGCAGTATTTT
NA,TRBV2,NA,TRBJ2-3,CASGAYTTDTQYF,TGTGCCAGCGGAGCCTACACTACAGATACGCAGTATTTT
NA,TRBV5-6,NA,TRBJ2-7,CASSAGGVGYEQYF,TGTGCCAGCAGCGCTGGGGGAGTTGGCTACGAGCAGTACTTC
once,TRBV7-3,TRBD2,TRBJ2-1,CASSSGTTGFYNEQFF,TGTGCCAGCAGCTCTGGGACTACGGGATTCTACAATGAGCAGTTCTTC
few,TRBV2,NA,TRBJ1-6,CASSQKDNSPLHF,TGTGCCAGCAGTCAGAAGGATAATTCACCCCTCCACTTT
NA,TRBV5-5,NA,TRBJ1-4,CASSLTDLLLATNEKLFF,TGTGCCAGCAGCCTCACTGACTTATTACTTGCAACTAATGAAAAACTGTTTTTT
NA,TRBV28,NA,TRBJ1-2,CASTQSGVNYGYTF,TGTGCCAGCACCCAGTCCGGGGTAAACTATGGCTACACCTTC
NA,TRBV5-1,TRBD2,TRBJ2-3,CASSLGLAGEADTQYF,TGCGCCAGCAGCTTGGGACTAGCGGGGGAGGCAGATACGCAGTATTTT
once,TRBV20-1,NA,TRBJ2-5,CSAGRETQYF,TGCAGTGCCGGGCGAGAGACCCAGTACTTC
NA,TRBV19,TRBD1,TRBJ1-1,CASSEGARLGLNTEAFF,TGTGCCAGTAGTGAGGGGGCCCGGTTGGGCCTGAACACTGAAGCTTTCTTT
NA,TRBV19,TRBD1,TRBJ1-4,CASNPTGGNEKLFF,TGTGCCAGTAACCCGACAGGGGGGAATGAAAAACTGTTTTTT
NA,TRBV2,NA,TRBJ2-7,CASSAGREYEQYF,TGTGCCAGCAGTGCCGGCAGGGAATACGAGCAGTACTTC
once,TRBV29-1,NA,TRBJ1-4,CSVGAAGANEKLFF,TGCAGCGTTGGGGCGGCAGGGGCTAATGAAAAACTGTTTTTT
NA,TRBV19,NA,TRBJ1-6,CASSIEVGPPLHF,TGTGCCAGTAGTATAGAGGTGGGACCACCCCTCCACTTT
NA,TRBV12-3/TRBV12-4,NA,TRBJ1-1,CASSPRVYTEAFF,TGTGCCAGCAGTCCTAGGGTGTACACTGAAGCTTTCTTT
NA,TRBV21-1,NA,TRBJ1-5,CASSARADRRGGGNQPQHF,TGTGCCAGCAGCGCCAGAGCGGACCGCCGAGGGGGGGGCAATCAGCCCCAGCATTTT
NA,TRBV5-8,TRBD1,TRBJ2-5,CASSSRTGVKTQYF,TGTGCCAGCAGCTCCCGGACAGGCGTCAAGACCCAGTACTTC
NA,TRBV6-5,NA,TRBJ1-4,CASSRTASNEKLFF,TGTGCCAGCAGTCGGACAGCCAGTAATGAAAAACTGTTTTTT
NA,TRBV12-3/TRBV12-4,NA,TRBJ1-2,CASSLRQYYGYTF,TGTGCCAGCAGTTTAAGACAGTACTATGGCTACACCTTC
NA,TRBV29-1,NA,TRBJ1-5,CSVHTEGGSQHF,TGCAGCGTTCACACGGAGGGGGGGTCCCAGCATTTT
NA,TRBV2,TRBD1,TRBJ1-3,CASRDGQGDTIYF,TGTGCCAGCAGGGACGGACAGGGAGACACCATATATTTT
NA,TRBV27,NA,TRBJ1-6,CASSLQVNSPLHF,TGTGCCAGCAGTTTACAAGTTAATTCACCCCTCCACTTT
NA,TRBV14,NA,TRBJ1-6,CASSQGWAGSPLHF,TGTGCCAGCAGCCAAGGTTGGGCCGGCTCACCCCTCCACTTT
NA,TRBV2,TRBD1,TRBJ1-4,CASSYYRDRGNEKLFF,TGTGCCAGCAGTTACTACCGGGACAGGGGAAATGAAAAACTGTTTTTT
NA,TRBV10-3,NA,TRBJ1-3,CATKEVSGNTIYF,TGTGCCACCAAGGAGGTCTCTGGAAACACCATATATTTT
NA,TRBV5-1,TRBD1,TRBJ1-6,CASSRQDRGDSPLHF,TGCGCCAGCAGTCGCCAGGACAGGGGGGATTCACCCCTCCACTTT
NA,TRBV6-1,NA,TRBJ1-3,CASSEEFSSGNTIYF,TGTGCCAGCAGTGAAGAATTCAGCTCTGGAAACACCATATATTTT
NA,TRBV5-4,TRBD2,TRBJ2-2,CASSFDLAGGYSGELFF,TGTGCCAGCAGCTTTGACCTAGCGGGGGGGTATAGCGGGGAGCTGTTTTTT
NA,TRBV5-1,TRBD2,TRBJ2-1,CASSVTPGLAGGTVFDEQFF,TGCGCCAGCAGCGTCACTCCGGGACTAGCGGGGGGTACCGTTTTTGATGAGCAGTTCTTC
NA,TRBV28,TRBD1,TRBJ1-1,CASQKRQGDTEAFF,TGTGCCAGCCAGAAACGGCAGGGGGACACTGAAGCTTTCTTT
NA,TRBV5-4,NA,TRBJ1-1,CASSLFGNTEAFF,TGTGCCAGCAGCTTGTTTGGGAACACTGAAGCTTTCTTT
NA,TRBV29-1,NA,TRBJ2-7,CSVSGDTPYEQYF,TGCAGCGTTTCCGGGGACACTCCCTACGAGCAGTACTTC
NA,TRBV6-5,TRBD1,TRBJ2-7,CASSFYGQGIYEQYF,TGTGCCAGCAGTTTTTACGGACAGGGGATCTACGAGCAGTACTTC
NA,TRBV10-3,NA,TRBJ1-5,CAISNDKGYQPQHF,TGTGCCATCAGCAATGACAAGGGGTATCAGCCCCAGCATTTT
NA,TRBV7-3,NA,TRBJ1-3,CASSLSGAGNTIYF,TGTGCCAGCAGCTTGTCGGGGGCTGGAAACACCATATATTTT
NA,TRBV5-4,NA,TRBJ2-4,CASSLAQGQWNIQYF,TGTGCCAGCAGCTTGGCGCAGGGGCAGTGGAACATTCAGTACTTC